The source of this T cell receptor (beta chain) is a study of response to subunit inactivated influenza vaccine. Findings and limits, study-wide: The authors suggested that every seasonal influenza vaccination recruits few new T cells.

MiXCR was run by TCRdb on the RT-PCR reads, yielding one entry per CDR3 protein. The data hold some 540,000 distinct CDR3 sequences, with 20% to 25% observed a single time. The germline V gene encodes CDR1 SNHLY and CDR2 FYNNEI. The CDR3 totals 18 residues. V was clipped by 6 bases and J by 0 bases; unmatched bases: 13. This clonotype has ten or more counts. Its target is not known. The same sample was also used in a study of T cells expressing NK-cell markers. That investigation notes: UMIs were included in TCR beta cDNA generated by 5'RACE template switching. Sorted CD3+CD56+NKG2C+, CD3+CD56+NKG2C- and CD3+CD56-NKG2C+ T cells provided the TCR beta repertoires. Of CD8+ T cells, 1.0-7.0% belonged to dominant NKG2C+ clonotypes in several donors. These clonotypes additionally ranked first within the CD3+CD56-NKG2C+ fraction of a handful of donors.

This TCR was recovered from a man in his forties or fifties who received an inactivated influenza vaccine. The chain uses TRBV2 and TRBJ2-1; 8 bases agree with TRBD2. The sequences come from CD4+ T cells sorted from PBMCs, collected approximately 12 days after vaccination. CDR3 in DNA: TGTGCCAGCAGCCCCAGGGAGGCTAGCGGGTCCTCCTACAATGAGCAGTTCTTC. It translates to CASSPREASGSSYNEQFF.